Listed below are T cell receptor beta chains from one sample, sequenced in a study of T cells in Graves' hyperthyroidism and ophthalmopathy. Using its own MiXCR run on the multiplex PCR reads, TCRdb lists one record per CDR3 protein. The sample carries over 650,000 distinct CDR3 sequences, 16% recorded once. Sequencing input: blood. These receptors came from a man between 18 and 35 years old with Graves' hyperthyroidism. The CDR3 runs from the conserved cysteine through the conserved F or W. Each record gives: V gene, D gene, clone size, J gene, CDR3 protein, CDR3 DNA. D genes are given only for firm matches. Size tells how often a clone was seen (once, few, many) or the class of an expanded clone, and some rows leave it out.

>TRBV24-1|NA|NA|TRBJ2-1
CATSDLWDGPHNEQFF
TGTGCCACCAGTGATTTATGGGACGGTCCGCACAATGAGCAGTTCTTC
>TRBV5-5|TRBD2|NA|TRBJ2-7
CASSSLAGAHEQYF
TGTGCCAGCAGCTCATTAGCGGGAGCCCACGAGCAGTACTTC
>TRBV20-1|NA|many|TRBJ2-3
CSAERGSDTQYF
TGCAGTGCCGAGAGGGGGTCAGATACGCAGTATTTT
>TRBV30|NA|NA|TRBJ1-1
CAWSVPVPSAFF
TGTGCCTGGAGTGTACCCGTCCCGTCGGCTTTCTTT
>TRBV24-1|TRBD1|many|TRBJ1-5
CATSGQGARGQHF
TGTGCCACCAGCGGGCAGGGGGCACGAGGCCAGCATTTT
>TRBV28|TRBD2|many|TRBJ2-7
CASSSMTSAYEQYF
TGTGCCAGCAGCTCGATGACTAGCGCCTACGAGCAGTACTTC
>TRBV9|NA|NA|TRBJ1-3
CASSPRGDNSGNTIYF
TGTGCCAGCAGCCCGAGAGGGGACAACTCTGGAAACACCATATATTTT
>TRBV5-1|TRBD2|NA|TRBJ2-7
CASSLYGGLAGEVFTQAYEQYF
TGCGCCAGCAGCTTGTATGGGGGACTAGCGGGAGAAGTCTTTACCCAAGCCTACGAGCAGTACTTC
>TRBV9|TRBD2|NA|TRBJ2-5
CASSQREGTQETQYF
TGTGCCAGCAGCCAAAGGGAGGGGACCCAAGAGACCCAGTACTTC
>TRBV4-2|NA|NA|TRBJ1-5
CASSQEPGRTPGNQPQHF
TGTGCCAGCAGCCAAGAACCGGGGAGGACCCCGGGCAATCAGCCCCAGCATTTT
>TRBV30|TRBD1|NA|TRBJ2-7
CAWRGTGASSYEQYF
TGTGCCTGGAGGGGGACAGGGGCGAGCTCCTACGAGCAGTACTTC
>TRBV20-1|TRBD2|few|TRBJ2-1
CSAITSGSYNEQFF
TGCAGTGCTATTACTAGCGGGAGCTACAATGAGCAGTTCTTC
>TRBV10-2|TRBD2|NA|TRBJ2-3
CASSDYELRLAGQSDTQYF
TGCGCCAGCAGTGATTACGAACTTAGACTAGCGGGACAATCAGATACGCAGTATTTT
>TRBV9|NA|few|TRBJ2-3
CASSVDGRTNTQYF
TGTGCCAGCAGCGTTGACGGGCGAACGAATACGCAGTATTTT
>TRBV3-1|TRBD2|many|TRBJ2-3
CASSPQYDLAGMDTQYF
TGTGCCAGCAGCCCCCAGTACGATTTAGCGGGAATGGATACGCAGTATTTT
>TRBV19|TRBD2|NA|TRBJ2-3
CASRRLAGDSVDTQYF
TGTGCCAGTAGGAGACTAGCGGGCGACTCTGTGGATACGCAGTATTTT
>TRBV6-1|NA|few|TRBJ1-1
CASSPLQGRGTEAFF
TGTGCCAGCAGTCCGCTACAGGGTAGGGGCACTGAAGCTTTCTTT
>TRBV15|NA|NA|TRBJ2-3
CATSTPDYLVHADTQYF
TGTGCCACCAGCACCCCCGACTACTTGGTCCATGCAGATACGCAGTATTTT